This T cell receptor beta chain is drawn from a study of Ad26.COV2.S vaccination and SARS-CoV-2 variants. Overall study results and limits: Participants given vaccine showed non-spike TCR breadth similar to that of placebo recipients.

Assay: immunoSEQ multiplex PCR; the TCRdb copy retains only in-frame clones and omits some. The data contain roughly 420,000 clones, 89% of them singletons. This clone was counted once. What it binds is unknown. The treatment was: roughly 19 received Ad26.COV2.S at low or high dose, single or two shots; roughly five received placebo; per-sample allocation not given. The study sampled participants on day 63 after the first vaccine or placebo injection. Based in Boston, the donor was an adult of 18-55 years. CDR1 is SGHRS, CDR2 YFSETQ, per germline. The CDR3 loop spans 14 amino acids. Trimming removed 0 bases at V and 1 base at J, with 7 bases between.

This TCR was recovered from a person aged 18 to 59 who received the Ad26.COV2.S COVID-19 vaccine or a placebo. Sequenced material: peripheral blood, taken in a trial of Ad26.COV2.S vaccine versus placebo. The genes are TRBV5-1 and TRBJ1-1; D remains unclear. CDR3 loop: CASSLVVGNTEAFF. The CDR3 DNA reads TGCGCCAGCAGCTTGGTTGTTGGGAACACTGAAGCTTTCTTT.